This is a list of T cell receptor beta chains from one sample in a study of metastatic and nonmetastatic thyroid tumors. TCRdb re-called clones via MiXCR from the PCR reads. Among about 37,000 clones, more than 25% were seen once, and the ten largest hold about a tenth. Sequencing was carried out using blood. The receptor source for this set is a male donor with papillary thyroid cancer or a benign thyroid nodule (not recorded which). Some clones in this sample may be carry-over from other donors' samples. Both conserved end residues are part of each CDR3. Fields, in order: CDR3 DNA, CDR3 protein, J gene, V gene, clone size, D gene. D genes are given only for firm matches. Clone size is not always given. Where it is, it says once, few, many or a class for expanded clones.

DNA: TGCAGTGCTAGAGATCTTCAGGTTATTGGGACCCAGTACTTC
CDR3: CSARDLQVIGTQYF
J: TRBJ2-5
V: TRBV20-1
size: NA
D: NA

DNA: TGTGCCAGCAGCCAACCTGGGGGCACAGATACGCAGTATTTT
CDR3: CASSQPGGTDTQYF
J: TRBJ2-3
V: TRBV11-3
size: few
D: NA

DNA: TGTGCCACCAGTGACTCCGGGACACGGGAAGCTTTCTTT
CDR3: CATSDSGTREAFF
J: TRBJ1-1
V: TRBV24-1
size: few
D: NA

DNA: TGTGCCAGCACCTTACCCCCACAGGGTCAAGGGAACACTGAAGCTTTCTTT
CDR3: CASTLPPQGQGNTEAFF
J: TRBJ1-1
V: TRBV28
size: NA
D: NA

DNA: TGCGCCAGCAGGAGTCACCGCGGACAGGGGGCGACTGAAGCTTTCTTT
CDR3: CASRSHRGQGATEAFF
J: TRBJ1-1
V: TRBV4-1
size: few
D: TRBD1

DNA: TGCAGTGCTAGAGATCTAGAGGGGCAGGCCTACGAGCAGTACTTC
CDR3: CSARDLEGQAYEQYF
J: TRBJ2-7
V: TRBV20-1
size: NA
D: NA

DNA: TGTGCCAGCAGTTCACCCTCCGGGGGGAGTGGAGAGACCCAGTACTTC
CDR3: CASSSPSGGSGETQYF
J: TRBJ2-5
V: TRBV6-1
size: medium-sized
D: TRBD2

DNA: TGTGCCAGCAGTGTTGGCAGCAGGTTATCTGGAAACACCATATATTTT
CDR3: CASSVGSRLSGNTIYF
J: TRBJ1-3
V: TRBV2
size: once
D: NA

DNA: TGCGCCAGCAGCTTGGCCAGCGGGGACTCCTACGAGCAGTACTTC
CDR3: CASSLASGDSYEQYF
J: TRBJ2-7
V: TRBV5-1
size: NA
D: TRBD2

DNA: TGCAGCGTTGAAGTACTAGCGAAAAGCACAGATACGCAGTATTTT
CDR3: CSVEVLAKSTDTQYF
J: TRBJ2-3
V: TRBV29-1
size: many
D: TRBD2

DNA: TGCAGTGCCAGACAGGGAAGCACAGATACGCAGTATTTT
CDR3: CSARQGSTDTQYF
J: TRBJ2-3
V: TRBV20-1
size: medium-sized
D: TRBD1

DNA: TGTGCCAGCACCACAGGGGTGGGTAGCGAGCAGTACTTC
CDR3: CASTTGVGSEQYF
J: TRBJ2-7
V: TRBV6-1
size: few
D: TRBD1

DNA: TGTGCCAGCTCATCGCTAGCGGAGTCTAACAATGAGCAGTTCTTC
CDR3: CASSSLAESNNEQFF
J: TRBJ2-1
V: TRBV18
size: NA
D: TRBD2

DNA: TGTGCCAGCACCCGGACAGGCCTGAGCTCCTACAATGAGCAGTTCTTC
CDR3: CASTRTGLSSYNEQFF
J: TRBJ2-1
V: TRBV6-1
size: NA
D: TRBD1

DNA: TGTGCCAGCAGTTTAGGGGGGACAGGGGGCTTGGTCGGGGAGCTGTTTTTT
CDR3: CASSLGGTGGLVGELFF
J: TRBJ2-2
V: TRBV28
size: few
D: TRBD1

DNA: TGTGCCAGCAGTTATTTTTCGCCAGGGGGCCGCTCTGGGGCCAACGTCCTGACTTTC
CDR3: CASSYFSPGGRSGANVLTF
J: TRBJ2-6
V: TRBV6-2/TRBV6-3
size: NA
D: TRBD1